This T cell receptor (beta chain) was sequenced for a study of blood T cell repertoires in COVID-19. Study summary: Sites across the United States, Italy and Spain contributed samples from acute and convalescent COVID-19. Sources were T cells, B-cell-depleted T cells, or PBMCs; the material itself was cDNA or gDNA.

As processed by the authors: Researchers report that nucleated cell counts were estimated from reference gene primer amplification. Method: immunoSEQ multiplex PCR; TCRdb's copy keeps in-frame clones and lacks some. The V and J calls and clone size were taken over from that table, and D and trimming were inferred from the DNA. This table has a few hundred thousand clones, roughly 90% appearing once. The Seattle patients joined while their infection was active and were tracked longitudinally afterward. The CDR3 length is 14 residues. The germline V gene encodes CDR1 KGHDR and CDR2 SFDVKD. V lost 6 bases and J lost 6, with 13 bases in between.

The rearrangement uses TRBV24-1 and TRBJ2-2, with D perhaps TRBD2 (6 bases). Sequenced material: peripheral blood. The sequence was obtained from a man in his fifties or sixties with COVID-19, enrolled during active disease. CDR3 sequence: CATSTPGEAGELFF. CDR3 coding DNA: TGTGCCACCAGTACCCCCGGGGAGGCCGGGGAGCTGTTTTTT.